This T cell receptor beta chain stems from a study of cytomegalovirus exposure and HLA in healthy donors. Across the whole study: Early released data comprised around 79 million unique TCRs from HLA-typed donors.

Primers for the PCR totalled 60 Vbeta and 13 Jbeta. TCRdb keeps only in-frame clones here, not all; method: immunoSEQ multiplex PCR. The sample shows some 160,000 clones, about four fifths of them seen only once. The CDR3 has 14 residues. CDR1 and CDR2 (germline): SEHNR, FQNEAQ (reference sequence). Trimming pared 5 bases from V and 2 bases from J, leaving 12 bases between. Findings and limits, study-wide: Further analysis was carried out later, and it showed several of the most significant clusters appearing linked to common viral pathogens. Within an earlier analysis, most TCR beta V segments proved productive either about 87% or about 30% of the time.

Donors had nominal health at sampling but likely had unrecorded immune exposures. For this clone: The antigen remains undetermined.

The chain combines TRBV7-9 with TRBJ1-1; the D gene is possibly TRBD1 (5 bases). The specimen sequenced was PBMCs. The clonotype comes from a male donor in good health and CMV-seropositive. CDR3 amino acids: CASSQGRTNTEAFF. DNA for the CDR3: TGTGCCAGCAGCCAAGGACGGACAAACACTGAAGCTTTCTTT.